This T cell receptor beta chain was captured by sequencing in a study of blood T cell repertoires in COVID-19. Study-level background: The cDNA or gDNA used as material had been derived from T cells, B-cell-depleted T cells, or PBMCs.

Participants were placed into cohorts based on the clinical history they reported. Profiling relied on immunoSEQ multiplex PCR, and the TCRdb table lists in-frame clones only, not all of them. The table has 190,000 or so clones, approximately 85% seen once. V shed 0 bases and J 8 bases; nucleotides not matched to a gene: 4. This CDR3 is 15 amino acids long. Looked up from germline, CDR1 is MNHEY and CDR2 is SVGAGI. The J gene is TRBJ1-4, the V gene TRBV6-5, with 9 nucleotides matching TRBD1. Sequences were obtained from PBMCs or T cells enriched from blood (not recorded which). The receptor was isolated from a man aged 40-50 years who had recovered from COVID-19. CDR3 nucleotide sequence: TGTGCCAGCAGTTACTCTGACAGGGGGAACGAAAAACTGTTTTTT. As protein: CASSYSDRGNEKLFF.